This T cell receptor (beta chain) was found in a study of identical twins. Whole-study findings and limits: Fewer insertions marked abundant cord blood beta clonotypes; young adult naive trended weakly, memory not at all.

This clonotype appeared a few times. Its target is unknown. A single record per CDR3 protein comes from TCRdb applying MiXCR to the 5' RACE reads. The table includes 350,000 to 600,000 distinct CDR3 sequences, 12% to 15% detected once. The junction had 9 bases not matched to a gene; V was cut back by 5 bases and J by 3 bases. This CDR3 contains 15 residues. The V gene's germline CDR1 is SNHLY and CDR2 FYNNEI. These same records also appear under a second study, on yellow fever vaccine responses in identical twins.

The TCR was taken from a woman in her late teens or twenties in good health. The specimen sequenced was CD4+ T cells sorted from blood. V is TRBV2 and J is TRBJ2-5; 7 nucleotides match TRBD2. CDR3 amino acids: CASSRGEGTEETQYF. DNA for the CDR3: TGTGCCAGCAGTCGGGGGGAGGGGACGGAAGAGACCCAGTACTTC.